The 18 T cell receptor beta chains below all came from one sample that was sequenced in a study of blood T cells in healthy people across ages. With a J-beta primer mix and a sample-barcoded 5' primer, a second PCR ran about 7 to 12 cycles. TCRdb itself ran the 5' RACE reads through MiXCR, one entry per CDR3 protein. Among under 2 million distinct CDR3 sequences, roughly 30% were seen once, and the ten largest hold about 11%. The sequenced sample was blood. The receptors derive from a woman in her 30s in good health.

This clonotype occurred a few times. The chain employs TRBV27 and TRBJ2-5; no firm D call. The end of the DNA aligns better with TRBJ2-7, so the J call may be wrong. Germline lookup yields CDR1 MNHEY and CDR2 SMNVEV (reference sequence). There are 16 residues in the CDR3. DNA for the CDR3: TGTGCCAGCAGTTTATCCCGCGGATCGGGTAGGCGCGAGCAGTACTTC. This translates into CASSLSRGSGRREQYF.

A word on this clonotype: At one of its ends the junction is not consistent with the germline gene, which may arise from a read error. The chain links TRBV7-2 to TRBJ1-2; D is uncertain. The CDR3 totals 13 residues. Germline V gene sequence: CDR1 SGHTA, CDR2 FQGNSA. The CDR3 is CAGSLNRFYGYTF. The CDR3 DNA reads as TGTGCCGGCAGCTTGAACAGATTCTATGGCTACACCTTC. Full variable domain (rest looked up from reference TRBV7-2 and TRBJ1-2): GAGVSQSPSNKVTEKGKDVELRCDPISGHTALYWYRQSLGQGLEFLIYFQGNSAPDKSGLPSDRFSAERTGGSVSTLTIQRTQQEDSAVYLCAGSLNRFYGYTFGSGTRLTVV.

There are a few counts of this clonotype. The rearrangement links TRBV20-1 to TRBJ2-7; 10 bases fit TRBD1. This CDR3 region has 12 residues. Per germline, CDR1 DFQATT and CDR2 SNEGSKA (reference sequence). J was trimmed by 5 bases and V by 5 bases; bases with no gene match: 3. CDR3 nucleotide sequence: TGCAGTGCTCCGGACAGGGGGGACGAGCAGTACTTC. Protein product: CSAPDRGDEQYF.

This clonotype has only a few counts. J is TRBJ2-5 and V is TRBV20-1, with 9 bases aligning to TRBD2. The CDR3 length is 13 residues. Germline V gene data show CDR1 as DFQATT and CDR2 as SNEGSKA (reference sequence). The V and J ends lost 5 bases and 4 bases, in that order; junction bases with no gene match: 5. For the CDR3, the DNA is TGCAGTGCTGAGGGACTAGCCAGAGAGACCCAGTACTTC. The encoded protein is CSAEGLARETQYF.

The sample holds many counts of this clonotype. This sequence joins TRBV29-1 and TRBJ2-4; D not resolved. This CDR3 comprises 11 residues. In germline, CDR1 is SQVTM, CDR2 ANQGSEA. V was clipped by 6 bases and J by 5 bases, with 8 bases between them. The CDR3 region is CSVAIENIQYF. CDR3 coding DNA: TGCAGCGTGGCCATAGAAAACATTCAGTACTTC.

This clonotype has only a few counts. The junction differs from germline at one of its ends, possibly a read error. This sequence joins TRBV5-1 and TRBJ2-3, with D maybe TRBD2 (6 bases). This CDR3 spans 16 amino acids. The germline CDR1 and CDR2 sequences are SGHRS and YFSETQ. The CDR3 region is CASNLELTGGGDTQYF. CDR3 coding DNA: TGCGCCAGCAACTTGGAACTGACCGGGGGTGGAGATACGCAGTATTTT. The full variable domain, completed using reference TRBV5-1 and TRBJ2-3, is KAGVTQTPRYLIKTRGQQVTLSCSPISGHRSVSWYQQTPGQGLQFLFEYFSETQRNKGNFPGRFSGRQFSNSRSEMNVSTLELGDSALYLCASNLELTGGGDTQYFGPGTRLTVL.

This clonotype was observed at least ten times. The chain couples TRBV6-6 to TRBJ2-1; D gene unclear. CDR3 length: 14 amino acids. Germline CDR1 and CDR2: MNHNY and SVGAGI (reference sequence). V was cut by 0 bases and J by 0 bases, with 3 bases left in between. The CDR3 sequence is CASSYSRSYNEQFF. The CDR3 DNA is TGTGCCAGCAGTTACTCGCGCTCCTACAATGAGCAGTTCTTC.

Ten or more counts support this clonotype. The gene calls are TRBV3-1 and TRBJ2-5; no reliable D call. CDR1 LGHDT and CDR2 YNNKEL come from the germline V gene (reference sequence). This CDR3 is built from 17 residues. V was clipped by 7 bases and J by 3 bases, with 24 bases between them. The chain's CDR3 is CASTAAINLGGKETQYF. In DNA, the CDR3 is TGTGCCAGCACCGCAGCCATCAATCTCGGCGGCAAAGAGACCCAGTACTTC.

This clonotype was observed a handful of times. CDR3 amino acids: CASSLGQGDNQPQHF. The DNA of the CDR3 is TGTGCCAGCAGCCTTGGACAGGGCGACAATCAGCCCCAGCATTTT. The genes are TRBV7-8 and TRBJ1-5; TRBD1 matches at 8 bases. The CDR3 is 15 residues long. The V gene's germline CDR1 is SGHVS and CDR2 FQNEAQ. Trimming at V came to 5 bases and at J to 3 bases, leaving 6 bases not matched to a gene.

The chain couples TRBV20-1 to TRBJ2-5; 11 bases are a match to TRBD2. V lost 6 bases, J lost 4 bases, and 10 bases stayed unmatched. Looked up from germline, CDR1 is DFQATT and CDR2 is SNEGSKA (reference sequence). This CDR3 is 15 amino acids long. The CDR3 DNA follows: TGCAGTGCCAGCCGCGGTAGCGGGAGGGGAGAGACCCAGTACTTC. It is translated as CSASRGSGRGETQYF.

This clonotype was counted only a few times. The CDR3 region has the DNA TGTGCCAGCAGTTCCCCCAGTATGGATACGCAGTATTTT. Protein: CASSSPSMDTQYF. This sequence joins TRBV11-3 and TRBJ2-3; D gene ambiguous. CDR1 is SGHNT and CDR2 is YENEEA in the germline V gene. CDR3 length: 13 residues. V lost 6 bases and J 6 bases, leaving 13 bases between the germline ends.

The chain combines TRBV12-3 or TRBV12-4 with TRBJ2-5; D is possibly TRBD1 or TRBD2 (5 bases each). Trimming cost V 4 bases and J 11 bases, with 11 bases left between them. The CDR3 is made up of 11 amino acids. For the CDR3, the DNA is TGTGCCAGCAGTTGGGACGGAGAGCAGTACTTC. Protein product: CASSWDGEQYF.

V gene TRBV5-1 combines with J gene TRBJ2-1; either TRBD1 or TRBD2 may supply D (5 bases each). V was cut by 5 bases and J by 4 bases, with 28 bases left in between. The CDR3 runs to 19 residues. Per the germline V gene, CDR1 is SGHRS and CDR2 is YFSETQ. DNA of the CDR3: TGCGCCAGCAGTTCGGGAAGCAGGGTCAACCCTAAAGATTACAATGAGCAGTTCTTC. It yields the protein CASSSGSRVNPKDYNEQFF.

This clonotype was seen only a few times. The rearrangement joins TRBV20-1 to TRBJ2-1; TRBD2 matches at 10 bases. This CDR3 region has 16 residues. CDR1 is DFQATT, CDR2 SNEGSKA, per germline (reference sequence). The V segment lost 0 bases and the J segment 8 bases; nucleotides outside the gene matches: 10. Here the CDR3 reads CSARDSLAGVGYEQFF. CDR3 sequence (DNA): TGCAGTGCTAGAGATAGCCTAGCGGGAGTTGGCTATGAGCAGTTCTTC.

In this sample, this clonotype turned up a few times. A read error may explain this, as a much larger clone is one base away. This chain links TRBV3-1 with TRBJ2-3, with a weak D call TRBD2 (6 bases). Germline assignment: CDR1 LGHDT and CDR2 YNNKEL (reference sequence). The CDR3 runs to 14 residues. V lost 3 bases to trimming and J lost 2 bases, with 9 bases between them. The CDR3 spells CASSQRDLTDTQYF. The CDR3 DNA follows: TGTGCCAGCAGCCAGCGGGACCTCACAGATACGCAGTATTTT.

Worth noting for this clonotype: A read error may account for a junction end that differs from germline. CDR3 DNA: TGCGCCAGCAGCTTGGCCACTAGCGGGATAGAGTCCCAGTACTTC. This codes for CASSLATSGIESQYF. This sequence joins TRBV5-1 and TRBJ2-5, with 10 positions matching TRBD2. Germline lookup yields CDR1 SGHRS and CDR2 YFSETQ. This CDR3 is 15 amino acids long.

This chain links TRBV5-1 with TRBJ1-5; D unresolved. Germline CDR1 SGHRS, CDR2 YFSETQ. The CDR3 runs to 15 residues. V was pared by 4 bases and J by 3 bases, with 14 bases between. CDR3: CASSQVVHTNQPQHF. The DNA of the CDR3 is TGCGCCAGCAGCCAAGTCGTTCACACCAATCAGCCCCAGCATTTT.

The rearrangement uses TRBV12-3 or TRBV12-4 and TRBJ1-6; 8 nucleotides line up with TRBD1. CDR3 length: 15 amino acids. V gave up 5 bases and J gave up 10 bases; unmatched junction bases: 10. The CDR3 DNA reads as TGTGCCAGCAGTCAAACCGGACAGGGTCTCTCACCCCTCCACTTT. The encoded protein is CASSQTGQGLSPLHF.